These T cell receptor beta chains were read from a single sample in a study of blood T cell repertoires in COVID-19. TCRdb's copy holds only in-frame clones and misses some; the assay was immunoSEQ multiplex PCR. The sample lists 200,000 to 250,000 clones, roughly 85% occurring once. The specimen sequenced was PBMCs or T cells enriched from blood (not recorded which). The origin of the receptors is a woman between 40 and 55 years old with acute COVID-19. Both conserved end residues are part of each CDR3. A D gene is named only where the DNA matches it firmly. The size entry is marked missing in some rows and otherwise reads once, few, many or a size class.

J | V | size | D | CDR3 | DNA
TRBJ2-2 | TRBV5-1 | - | TRBD2 | CASSFRTSGGANTGELFF | TGCGCCAGCAGCTTCCGGACTAGCGGGGGGGCGAACACCGGGGAGCTGTTTTTT
TRBJ2-5 | TRBV15 | - | TRBD1 | CATSGQQGNQETQYF | TGTGCCACCAGCGGACAACAGGGGAACCAAGAGACCCAGTACTTC
TRBJ1-1 | TRBV29-1 | - | TRBD1 | CSVKTAGGWNTEAFF | TGCAGCGTCAAAACTGCAGGGGGCTGGAACACTGAAGCTTTCTTT
TRBJ2-5 | TRBV4-3 | - | - | CASSQTRAIQETQYF | TGCGCCAGCAGCCAAACCAGGGCCATTCAAGAGACCCAGTACTTC
TRBJ2-1 | TRBV7-2 | - | TRBD2 | CATQTSGGPYNEQFF | TGTGCCACCCAGACTAGCGGGGGGCCGTACAATGAGCAGTTCTTC
TRBJ2-1 | TRBV5-1 | - | - | CASQRQSYNEQFF | TGCGCCAGCCAGAGACAGAGCTACAATGAGCAGTTCTTC
TRBJ2-1 | TRBV5-6 | - | - | CASSLLAQDYNEQFF | TGTGCCAGCAGCTTATTGGCGCAGGACTACAATGAGCAGTTCTTC
TRBJ2-3 | TRBV15 | few | - | CATSREYMGASTDTQYF | TGTGCCACCAGCAGAGAATACATGGGCGCCAGCACAGATACGCAGTATTTT
TRBJ1-5 | TRBV18 | - | TRBD1 | CASSERTGGNQPQHF | TGTGCCAGCTCAGAACGGACAGGGGGTAATCAGCCCCAGCATTTT
TRBJ1-1 | TRBV19 | - | - | CASSMTGNTEAFF | TGTGCCAGTAGTATGACTGGGAACACTGAAGCTTTCTTT
TRBJ1-2 | TRBV4-3 | - | TRBD1 | CASSQESTGTGSYGYTF | TGCGCCAGCAGCCAGGAGTCCACCGGGACAGGGTCCTATGGCTACACCTTC
TRBJ1-2 | TRBV5-1 | - | - | CASSLVQDYGYTF | TGCGCCAGCAGCTTGGTCCAGGACTATGGCTACACCTTC
TRBJ1-6 | TRBV27 | - | - | CASSLHGNSPLHF | TGTGCCAGCAGTTTACACGGGAATTCACCCCTCCACTTT
TRBJ1-1 | TRBV5-4 | - | - | CASSGELNTEAFF | TGTGCCAGCAGCGGGGAGCTGAACACTGAAGCTTTCTTT
TRBJ2-1 | TRBV2 | - | - | CASRAGRNSYNEQFF | TGTGCCAGCAGGGCGGGACGGAACTCCTACAATGAGCAGTTCTTC
TRBJ1-6 | TRBV15 | - | TRBD1 | CATSTWDRDNSPLHF | TGTGCCACCAGCACCTGGGACAGGGATAATTCACCCCTCCACTTT
TRBJ1-5 | TRBV5-5 | - | TRBD1 | CASSLPGTVTTSQHF | TGTGCCAGCAGCTTACCCGGGACAGTCACAACGTCCCAGCATTTT
TRBJ1-4 | TRBV10-2 | - | TRBD1 | CASSERGTGNEKLFF | TGCGCCAGCAGTGAGCGGGGGACAGGGAATGAAAAACTGTTTTTT
TRBJ1-1 | TRBV9 | - | TRBD1 | CASSVDGQGSAEAFF | TGTGCCAGCAGCGTGGACGGACAGGGAAGCGCTGAAGCTTTCTTT
TRBJ1-6 | TRBV7-9 | once | TRBD1 | CASSPQGQDNSPLHF | TGTGCCAGCAGCCCCCAGGGACAGGATAATTCACCCCTCCACTTT
TRBJ1-1 | TRBV12-3/TRBV12-4 | - | TRBD1 | CASSFQGAVEAFF | TGTGCCAGCAGTTTTCAGGGGGCAGTTGAAGCTTTCTTT
TRBJ1-4 | TRBV9 | - | - | CASSGSEVGEKLFF | TGTGCCAGCAGCGGTTCCGAAGTCGGTGAAAAACTGTTTTTT
TRBJ1-6 | TRBV7-9 | - | - | CASSLGLGQGNSPLHF | TGTGCCAGCAGCTTAGGGCTGGGGCAGGGTAATTCACCCCTCCACTTT
TRBJ1-4 | TRBV18 | - | TRBD1 | CASSPTGQGGHEKLFF | TGTGCCAGCTCACCAACGGGACAGGGGGGACACGAAAAACTGTTTTTT
TRBJ1-2 | TRBV27 | few | - | CASSGSRRYGYTF | TGTGCCAGCAGTGGGTCCCGGAGGTATGGCTACACCTTC
TRBJ1-1 | TRBV9 | - | - | CASSVAQKNTEAFF | TGTGCCAGCAGCGTAGCACAGAAGAACACTGAAGCTTTCTTT
TRBJ1-2 | TRBV19 | - | TRBD1 | CASSTQTGGRIGYGYTF | TGTGCCAGTAGTACCCAGACAGGGGGCAGGATCGGCTATGGCTACACCTTC
TRBJ2-2 | TRBV30 | - | TRBD2 | CAWNRARTSGGVSTGELFF | TGTGCCTGGAACAGAGCCAGGACTAGCGGGGGAGTGAGCACCGGGGAGCTGTTTTTT
TRBJ1-3 | TRBV3-1/TRBV3-2 | - | - | CASSQGLSQGLSGNTIYF | TGTGCCAGCAGCCAAGGTTTATCCCAGGGACTCTCTGGAAACACCATATATTTT
TRBJ1-1 | TRBV9 | - | TRBD1 | CASSPRTGQPSEAFF | TGTGCCAGCAGCCCTCGGACAGGCCAACCATCAGAAGCTTTCTTT
TRBJ1-4 | TRBV18 | - | - | CASSAGSGEKLFF | TGTGCCAGCTCAGCGGGCAGCGGTGAAAAACTGTTTTTT
TRBJ1-1 | TRBV27 | few | TRBD1 | CASIPDRDRRNTEAFF | TGTGCCAGCATCCCAGACCGGGACAGGCGAAATACTGAAGCTTTCTTT
TRBJ1-2 | TRBV19 | - | TRBD1 | CASAQGPYGYTF | TGTGCCAGCGCACAGGGGCCCTATGGCTACACCTTC
TRBJ1-1 | TRBV11-2 | - | - | CASSLDGGMNTEAFF | TGTGCCAGCAGCTTGGACGGAGGGATGAACACTGAAGCTTTCTTT
TRBJ1-6 | TRBV6-5 | - | - | CASTLQGLDSPLHF | TGTGCCAGCACTCTGCAGGGGTTAGATTCACCCCTCCACTTT
TRBJ2-3 | TRBV5-1 | - | TRBD1 | CASSFDRVDTQYF | TGCGCCAGCAGCTTTGACAGGGTAGATACGCAGTATTTT
TRBJ1-1 | TRBV5-1 | - | - | CASSPRMGTEAFF | TGCGCCAGCAGCCCTAGAATGGGCACTGAAGCTTTCTTT
TRBJ2-2 | TRBV27 | - | TRBD1 | CASSLSVGQGAKSTGELFF | TGTGCCAGCAGTTTATCCGTGGGACAGGGGGCAAAGAGCACCGGGGAGCTGTTTTTT
TRBJ2-7 | TRBV5-1 | - | - | CASSLQWWYEQYF | TGCGCCAGCAGCCTACAGTGGTGGTACGAGCAGTACTTC
TRBJ2-3 | TRBV7-6 | - | TRBD2 | CASSSPLLAGGSADTQYF | TGTGCCAGCAGCTCCCCCCTCTTAGCGGGGGGCTCGGCAGATACGCAGTATTTT